These 25 T cell receptor beta chains were all obtained from the same sample, sequenced in a study of blood T cell repertoires in COVID-19. Assay used: immunoSEQ multiplex PCR; TCRdb lists only in-frame clones, some missing. This table holds 100,000 or so clones, approximately 93% found once. The sequenced sample consisted of peripheral blood. These receptors were obtained from a man in his 60s with acute or convalescent COVID-19.

This clone showed up just once. The rearrangement links TRBV21-1 to TRBJ2-3; whether TRBD2, the table's D call, matches the DNA was not checked. TRBV21-1 is a known pseudogene. This CDR3 spans 17 amino acids. The CDR3, as DNA: TGTGCCAGCAGCAAGGAACGTTATCTAGCTAGCACAGATACGCAGTATTTT. This translates into CASSKERYLASTDTQYF.

This rearrangement joins TRBV4-1 to TRBJ1-2, with D tentatively TRBD1 (5 bases). Germline assignment: CDR1 MGHRA and CDR2 YSYEKL. With 0 bases removed from V and 4 bases from J, the gap between germline ends came to 12 bases. The CDR3 loop spans 15 amino acids. This CDR3 reads CASSQDKGSGYGYTF. The DNA for the CDR3 is TGCGCCAGCAGCCAAGACAAGGGGTCTGGCTATGGCTACACCTTC.

This sequence joins TRBV19 and TRBJ1-3; D remains unclear. CDR1 and CDR2 from the germline V gene are LNHDA and SQIVND (reference sequence). The CDR3 consists of 15 residues. Trimming stripped 5 bases from V and 0 bases from J, with 11 bases between. The CDR3 protein is CASSSDGSSGNTIYF. CDR3 in DNA: TGTGCCAGTAGTTCGGACGGGAGCTCTGGAAACACCATATATTTT.

The chain couples TRBV3-1 (or the pseudogene TRBV3-2) to TRBJ1-5; D remains ambiguous. Trimming pared 5 bases from V and 2 bases from J, leaving 10 bases between. CDR3 length: 14 residues. The germline V gene encodes CDR1 LGHDT and CDR2 YNNKEL (reference sequence). This CDR3 is CASSSSRGNQPQHF. CDR3 DNA: TGTGCCAGCAGCTCAAGTCGGGGCAATCAGCCCCAGCATTTT.

The rearrangement links TRBV11-2 to TRBJ1-5; possible D gene TRBD1, 5 bases. Germline values: CDR1 SGHAT, CDR2 FQNNGV. Between the trimmed V and J ends, which lost 1 base and 5 bases, there was a span of 12 bases. The CDR3 extends over 15 amino acids. CDR3 region: CASSLGQGVDQPQHF. The CDR3 coding sequence is TGTGCCAGCAGCTTAGGGCAGGGTGTAGATCAGCCCCAGCATTTT. The full variable domain, with the rest looked up from reference TRBV11-2 and TRBJ1-5, is EAGVAQSPRYKIIEKRQSVAFWCNPISGHATLYWYQQILGQGPKLLIQFQNNGVVDDSQLPKDRFSAERLKGVDSTLKIQPAKLEDSAVYLCASSLGQGVDQPQHFGDGTRLSIL.

The chain joins TRBV19 to TRBJ2-3; TRBD2 aligns across 12 bases. Germline V gene sequence: CDR1 LNHDA, CDR2 SQIVND (reference sequence). CDR3 length: 18 residues. V dropped 3 bases and J dropped 5; count of bases not matched to a gene: 12. CDR3 in DNA: TGTGCCAGTAGTATCGGTCTGGGACTAGCGGGTGGGAGAGATACGCAGTATTTT. Translated: CASSIGLGLAGGRDTQYF.

This clone was counted between two and nine times. The chain combines TRBV19 with TRBJ2-7; weak D call: TRBD1 (6 bases). This CDR3 is 13 amino acids long. CDR1 and CDR2 from the germline V gene are LNHDA and SQIVND (reference sequence). The germline V and J ends were trimmed by 5 bases and 4 bases, with 12 bases remaining between them. CDR3 loop: CASSPGHNYEQYF. The DNA of the CDR3 is TGTGCCAGTAGTCCGGGACACAATTACGAGCAGTACTTC.

This clone was detected only a few times. This chain connects TRBV30 to TRBJ1-5; D is ambiguous. In germline, CDR1 is GTSNPN, CDR2 SVGIG (reference sequence). V lost 3 bases, J lost 2 bases, and 20 bases lay in between. This CDR3 has 17 amino acids. CDR3 protein: CAWREDSAVRGNQPQHF. CDR3 sequence (DNA): TGTGCCTGGAGAGAGGACTCGGCGGTTCGAGGCAATCAGCCCCAGCATTTT.

This clone is a singleton in its sample. The J gene is TRBJ2-1, the V gene TRBV7-3; D is unclear. Per germline, CDR1 SGHTA and CDR2 FQGTGA. The CDR3 is 13 residues long. V was trimmed by 3 bases and J by 5 bases, leaving 8 bases between them. The chain's CDR3 is CASSFSPDNEQFF. CDR3 in DNA: TGTGCCAGCAGCTTTTCCCCCGACAATGAGCAGTTCTTC.

The chain couples TRBV23-1 to TRBJ1-1, with D maybe TRBD1 (6 bases). TRBV23-1 is marked as an open reading frame, function uncertain. The length of the CDR3 is 14 residues. V was pared by 0 bases and J by 5 bases, with 10 bases between. Here the CDR3 reads CASSQSGGATEAFF. Written as DNA, the CDR3 is TGCGCCAGCAGTCAATCAGGGGGAGCGACTGAAGCTTTCTTT.

This rearrangement joins TRBV5-1 to TRBJ2-3; D uncertain. Trimming stripped 3 bases from V and 3 bases from J, with 17 bases between. CDR3 length: 16 amino acids. Germline CDR1 SGHRS, CDR2 YFSETQ. CDR3 in DNA: TGCGCCAGCAGCTCCAACTTCGGGTCTGGGACAGATACGCAGTATTTT. Translating it yields CASSSNFGSGTDTQYF. The full variable domain, with the rest looked up from reference TRBV5-1 and TRBJ2-3, is KAGVTQTPRYLIKTRGQQVTLSCSPISGHRSVSWYQQTPGQGLQFLFEYFSETQRNKGNFPGRFSGRQFSNSRSEMNVSTLELGDSALYLCASSSNFGSGTDTQYFGPGTRLTVL.

This chain joins TRBV5-1 and TRBJ1-4; D unclear. The germline V and J ends were trimmed by 5 bases and 0 bases, with 5 bases remaining between them. Looked up from germline, CDR1 is SGHRS and CDR2 is YFSETQ. The CDR3 sequence is 13 residues long. For the CDR3, the DNA is TGCGCCAGCAGAGCCACAACTAATGAAAAACTGTTTTTT. This encodes CASRATTNEKLFF.

In its sample, this clone was seen once. The rearrangement links TRBV3-1 (or the pseudogene TRBV3-2) to TRBJ1-2, with D maybe TRBD1 (6 bases). Germline-derived CDR1 and CDR2 are LGHDT and YNNKEL (reference sequence). CDR3 length: 19 residues. V was shortened by 4 bases and J by 0 bases, with 24 bases between the two germline ends. The CDR3 sequence is CASSPTTQGGGRANYGYTF. DNA for the CDR3: TGTGCCAGCAGCCCGACAACACAAGGGGGGGGTCGGGCTAACTATGGCTACACCTTC.

The J gene is TRBJ2-5, the V gene TRBV5-1; D remains unclear. Germline values: CDR1 SGHRS, CDR2 YFSETQ. The length of the CDR3 is 13 residues. V shed 5 bases and J shed 2 bases, with 10 bases lying between them. The CDR3 sequence: CASRYGGQETQYF. CDR3 DNA sequence: TGCGCCAGCAGATACGGCGGTCAAGAGACCCAGTACTTC.

This rearrangement joins TRBV5-1 to TRBJ2-2; D gene unclear. The CDR3 runs to 13 residues. Trimming cost V 0 bases and J 5 bases, with 5 bases left between them. Germline V gene data show CDR1 as SGHRS and CDR2 as YFSETQ. In DNA form, the CDR3 reads TGCGCCAGCAGCTTGGATGTAACCGGGGAGCTGTTTTTT. Amino acids: CASSLDVTGELFF.

The V and J genes are TRBV9 and TRBJ1-2; TRBD1 agrees at 8 bases. Germline V gives CDR1 SGDLS, CDR2 YYNGEE. The CDR3 has 14 amino acids. After removal of 2 bases from V and 4 bases from J, the junction contained 4 bases not matched to a gene. The CDR3 DNA follows: TGTGCCAGCAGCGTGGACAGGGACGGCTATGGCTACACCTTC. This translates into CASSVDRDGYGYTF.

This chain joins TRBV18 and TRBJ1-1, with 7 nucleotides matching TRBD1. Germline CDR1 and CDR2: KGHSH and LQKENI. V lost 1 base and J lost 8; bases outside the gene matches: 10. This CDR3 contains 15 residues. The CDR3 sequence: CASSPQTGLITEAFF. Here the CDR3 DNA reads TGTGCCAGCTCACCACAGACAGGGTTAATTACGGAAGCTTTCTTT.

This clone has just one count. The gene calls are TRBV7-9 and TRBJ1-5; D is perhaps TRBD1 (6 bases). The germline V gene has CDR1 SEHNR and CDR2 FQNEAQ (reference sequence). Trimming took off 3 bases at V and 5 bases at J, with 14 bases between the two ends. This CDR3 has 15 amino acids. The CDR3: CASSLTGFGDQPQHF. The CDR3, as DNA: TGTGCCAGCAGCTTGACAGGTTTTGGGGATCAGCCCCAGCATTTT.

This sequence joins TRBV29-1 and TRBJ1-4, with D maybe TRBD1 (6 bases). CDR3 size: 14 residues. From germline, CDR1 is SQVTM and CDR2 ANQGSEA. V was pared by 6 bases and J by 8 bases, with 19 bases between. In nucleotides, the CDR3 is TGCAGCGTCGGTTCCGTGAACAGGGCGGAAAAACTGTTTTTT. Protein product: CSVGSVNRAEKLFF.

The chain carries TRBV7-8 and TRBJ1-5, with 8 nucleotides matching TRBD1. CDR3 size: 16 residues. J lost 2 bases, V lost 5 bases, and 8 bases had no gene match. Germline V lookup: CDR1 SGHVS, CDR2 FQNEAQ. The CDR3 nucleotides read TGTGCCAGCAGCCTACCGACAGGGGCCGGCAATCAGCCCCAGCATTTT. This encodes CASSLPTGAGNQPQHF.

The count of this clone is one. V and J are TRBV30 and TRBJ2-3; D possibly corresponds to TRBD1 (6 bases). Germline assignment: CDR1 GTSNPN and CDR2 SVGIG (reference sequence). The CDR3 runs 14 residues. Between the trimmed V and J ends, which lost 1 base and 6 bases, there was a span of 14 bases. The CDR3 sequence: CAWSEGTSGDTQYF. CDR3 coding DNA: TGTGCCTGGAGTGAAGGGACATCGGGGGATACGCAGTATTTT.

The chain couples TRBV19 to TRBJ1-4; D perhaps matches TRBD1 (6 bases). The germline gives CDR1 LNHDA, CDR2 SQIVND (reference sequence). V lost 10 bases and J lost 11, with 20 bases in between. This CDR3 is 13 amino acids long. The CDR3 protein is CATQPRGGDKLFF. DNA for the CDR3: TGTGCCACTCAGCCCAGGGGAGGGGATAAACTGTTTTTT.

For the CDR3, the DNA is TGTGCCAGCAGGCGGGACAGCAATCAGCCCCAGCATTTT. Translating it yields CASRRDSNQPQHF. The chain has TRBV28 and TRBJ1-5, with D possibly being TRBD1 (5 bases). The CDR3 sequence is 13 residues long. The V end lost 6 bases, the J end lost 1 base, and 7 bases lay between the germline ends. Germline loops: CDR1 MDHEN, CDR2 SYDVKM.

The rearrangement joins TRBV6-4 to TRBJ2-1; TRBD2 matches at 10 bases. This CDR3 is 13 amino acids long. The trim removed 5 bases at V and 10 bases at J, leaving 5 bases unmatched. CDR1 is MRHNA, CDR2 SNTAGT, per germline. The CDR3 here is CASSSLAGAEQFF. The CDR3 region has the DNA TGTGCCAGCAGTAGTCTAGCGGGAGCGGAGCAGTTCTTC.

V gene TRBV6-5 combines with J gene TRBJ1-4, with 9 bases aligning to TRBD1. The germline CDR1 and CDR2 sequences are MNHEY and SVGAGI. This CDR3 spans 13 amino acids. V shed 7 bases and J 5 bases; nucleotides not matched to a gene: 2. The CDR3 loop is CASIGTGNEKLFF. In nucleotides, the CDR3 is TGTGCCAGCATCGGGACAGGGAATGAAAAACTGTTTTTT.